This TCR beta chain was obtained from a study of blood T cell repertoires in COVID-19. About the research overall: COVID-19 samples collected from the United States, Italy and Spain covered acute and convalescent phases.

Trimming shortened V by 3 bases and J by 2 bases, and 10 bases separated the two germline ends. Germline V gives CDR1 SNHLY, CDR2 FYNNEI. The CDR3 covers 14 residues. Study processing details: Nucleated cell number was recorded as an estimate derived from reference gene primer amplification. Clones were sequenced by immunoSEQ multiplex PCR, and TCRdb holds only the in-frame ones, with some missing. The V and J calls and clone size come from that table; D and trimming were worked out from the DNA. The profile shows tens of thousands of clones, approximately 89% of them singletons. The genes are TRBV2 and TRBJ2-5; the D is unclear. Sample: peripheral blood. The TCR sequence derives from a woman of 80 years or more with acute or convalescent COVID-19. The CDR3 DNA reads as TGTGCCAGCAGTGACGAGAGTAAACAAGAGACCCAGTACTTC. This translates into CASSDESKQETQYF. The whole variable domain, remainder taken from reference TRBV2 and TRBJ2-5, is EPEVTQTPSHQVTQMGQEVILRCVPISNHLYFYWYRQILGQKVEFLVSFYNNEISEKSEIFDDQFSVERPDGSNFTLKIRSTKLEDSAMYFCASSDESKQETQYFGPGTRLLVL.